The 7 T cell receptor beta chains below come from one sample, sequenced in a study of tissue T cells after allogeneic stem cell transplantation (dated by TCRdb to between 2021 and 2023). Libraries were constructed by the immunoSEQ multiplex PCR assay. The immuneACCESS repertoire file appears here via TCRdb, limited to in-frame rearrangements. These files lack a portion of the clones; in checked studies, under half of the deficit traces to unresolved V genes, and the cause of the others is not known. This sample has roughly 50,000 clones in its table, and over 65% of those were observed once. The ten biggest clones cover about 0.77% of the sample. The specimen sequenced was sorted cells pooled from one or two spleens. These receptor sequences come from a pool of C57BL/6 mice in good health.

The table lists this clone with a few counts. Germline and genes here are mouse. The read ends 1 residue early relative to the CDR3; the germline J gene fills the gap. The V and J genes are TRBV16 and TRBJ2-7, with D possibly being TRBD1 or TRBD2 (5 bases each). The CDR3 consists of 14 residues. Germline V CDR1 and CDR2: SGHSA, FRNQAP. V was trimmed by 0 bases and J by 0 bases, leaving 6 bases between them. The CDR3 loop reads CASSLEGVSYEQYF. Incomplete CDR3 DNA: TGTGCAAGCAGCTTAGAGGGGGTCTCCTATGAACAGTAC. The whole variable domain, remainder taken from reference TRBV16 and TRBJ2-7, is NAGVIQTPRHKVTGKGQEATLWCEPISGHSAVFWYRQTIVQGLEFLTYFRNQAPIDDSGMPKERFSAQMPNQSHSTLKIQSTQPQDSAVYLCASSLEGVSYEQYFGPGTRLTVL.

Concerning this clone itself: Here the gene names and germline are mouse. The read ends 1 residue before the CDR3 terminus; that terminus is restored from the germline J gene. The V call is TRBV12-2, the J call TRBJ1-3, with TRBD1 as a possible D gene (5 bases). The CDR3 contains 13 residues. Germline values: CDR1 SGHLS, CDR2 HYDKME. The V and J ends lost 0 bases and 7 bases respectively, with 9 bases between them. The CDR3 loop is CASSLLQGNTLYF. The CDR3 bases that were read are TGTGCCAGCTCTCTCCTCCAGGGCAATACGCTCTAT.

Only one count was recorded for this clone. Gene labels here are mouse ones. The read ends 1 residue early relative to the CDR3; the germline J gene fills the gap. This chain connects TRBV12-2 to TRBJ2-5; 8 bases are a match to TRBD2. This CDR3 region has 15 residues. Germline assignment: CDR1 SGHLS and CDR2 HYDKME. Losses at the gene ends were 0 bases for V and 2 bases for J; bases not matched to a gene: 3. This chain's CDR3 is CASSLVGGVQDTQYF. The CDR3 bases that were read are TGTGCCAGCTCTCTCGTTGGGGGGGTCCAAGACACCCAGTAC. Based on the CDR3 plus reference TRBV12-2 and TRBJ2-5, the full variable domain is NSGVVQSPRYIIKGKGERSILKCIPISGHLSVAWYQQTQGQELKFFIQHYDKMERDKGNLPSRFSVQQFDDYHSEMNMSALELEDSAVYFCASSLVGGVQDTQYFGPGTRLLVL.

As regards this clone: Gene names follow the mouse nomenclature. The read is 1 residue too short to cover the CDR3 end, so that end is filled in from the germline J gene. The chain couples TRBV16 to TRBJ2-7; 8 bases are shared with TRBD2. The J segment lost 4 bases and the V segment lost 3 bases, leaving 2 bases of the junction unmatched. The germline CDR1 and CDR2 sequences are SGHSA and FRNQAP. The CDR3 length is 13 residues. CDR3 bases read: TGTGCAAGCAGCTTTTGGGGGGGTTATGAACAGTAC. Translated, it gives CASSFWGGYEQY. The whole CDR3 region reads CASSFWGGYEQYF.

As for this clone: Gene names denote mouse genes. The read terminates 1 residue ahead of where the CDR3 ends, so the germline J gene completes it. The rearrangement joins TRBV3 to TRBJ1-2, with 10 bases matching TRBD1. The CDR3 has 15 amino acids. The trim removed 0 bases at V and 2 bases at J, leaving 0 bases unmatched. The germline V gene encodes CDR1 SNHLY and CDR2 FYNGKV (reference sequence). The covered CDR3 bases are TGTGCCAGCAGCTTAGCGGGACAGGGGAACTCCGACTACACC. Its translation: CASSLAGQGNSDYT. The complete CDR3 protein is CASSLAGQGNSDYTF.

With respect to this clone: The gene symbols are mouse symbols. Other DNA sequences from this sample encode an identical CDR3 as well. This CDR3 reads CASGDVGGDTQYF. CDR3 DNA, as far as it was read: TGTGCCAGCGGTGATGTGGGGGGCGACACCCAGTAC. The rearrangement uses TRBV13-2 and TRBJ2-5; the D gene is possibly TRBD2 (7 bases). The DNA ends 1 residue before the CDR3 does, and the rest of the CDR3 is filled in from the germline J gene. Deletions cut 0 bases from V and 6 bases from J, with 8 bases between. Germline V gene lookup returns CDR1 NNHNN and CDR2 SYGAGS (reference sequence). The CDR3 sequence is 13 residues long.

Of note for this clone: Gene names are the mouse ones. The observed sequence ends 1 residue before the CDR3 terminus, with the missing tail filled in from the germline J gene. The chain uses TRBV31 and TRBJ1-6, with a weak D call TRBD1 (5 bases). TRBJ1-6 qualifies as an ORF whose function is uncertain. The V end lost 2 bases, the J end lost 2 bases, and 7 bases lay between the germline ends. CDR1 is GKSSPN and CDR2 is SITVG in the germline V gene. This CDR3 comprises 14 residues. CDR3 sequence reads: CAWSRGTYNSPLYF. The DNA read from the CDR3 is TGTGCCTGGAGTAGGGGCACCTATAATTCGCCCCTCTAC.